Listed below are T cell receptor beta chains from one sample, sequenced in a study of tumor-infiltrating lymphocytes in primary liver carcinoma. MiXCR, run by TCRdb on the multiplex PCR reads, gives a single entry per CDR3 protein. This table holds about 190,000 distinct CDR3 sequences, around 85% found once. The specimen was tumor tissue from primary liver carcinoma. All receptors derive from a middle-aged man with primary liver carcinoma and hepatitis B virus infection. Both conserved end residues are part of each CDR3. Each record gives: D gene, clone size, V gene, J gene, CDR3 DNA, CDR3 protein. A D gene is named only where the DNA matches it firmly. Rows may omit the clone size; those that give it use once, few, many or a size class.

-	-	TRBV5-4	TRBJ2-2	TGTCCCAACAGGCCAGGGGCGAACACCGGGGAGCTGTTTTTT	CPNRPGANTGELFF
-	-	TRBV6-5	TRBJ1-2	TGTGCTAGCAGTAAAACATGGGAAGATGGCTACACCTTC	CASSKTWEDGYTF
-	few	TRBV11-2	TRBJ1-5	TGTGCCAGCAGTTTAGTAGGGGTAACAGAGAGCAATCAGCCCCAGCATTTC	CASSLVGVTESNQPQHF
-	-	TRBV28	TRBJ1-2	TGTGCCAGCAGTGGGGGGGGTTTTGGTTACACCTTC	CASSGGGFGYTF
TRBD2	-	TRBV6-1	TRBJ2-1	TGTGCCAGCAGTGACCACCCCGGGACTAGTGGTAATGAGCAGTTCTTC	CASSDHPGTSGNEQFF
TRBD2	-	TRBV29-1	TRBJ2-2	TGCAACGTTGGACTAGCGAGCACCGGGGTGCTGTTTTTT	CNVGLASTGVLFF
-	-	TRBV6-2/TRBV6-3	TRBJ1-5	TGTGCCATCAGTTACCGGGCCGAGCAGCCCCAGCAGTTT	CAISYRAEQPQQF
-	-	TRBV6-6	TRBJ2-3	TGTGCCACCAGACTAGTGGGAGGTCCCCCCACAGATACGCAGTATTTT	CATRLVGGPPTDTQYF
-	-	TRBV7-9	TRBJ2-1	TGTGACAGCGGCTTAGAGGATTGGGAATGTCAGTTCTTC	CDSGLEDWECQFF
-	-	TRBV6-5	TRBJ2-2	TGTGCCAGCAGTTACTTGACTAGTGAGAGACCCGGGGAGCTGTTTTTT	CASSYLTSERPGELFF
-	-	TRBV4-1	TRBJ2-1	TGCGCCAGCAGCCAAGAAGGGACCGCGGGCCGGAGCCAGTTCTTC	CASSQEGTAGRSQFF
TRBD2	-	TRBV11-2	TRBJ2-2	TGTGCCAGCAGTTCTTCTAGCGGCGCGACCACCGGGAAGCTGTTTTTT	CASSSSSGATTGKLFF
-	-	TRBV5-1	TRBJ2-7	TGCGCCAGCAGCCAGGGGCAGGGGCATGACGAGCAGCACTTC	CASSQGQGHDEQHF
-	many	TRBV12-3/TRBV12-4	TRBJ2-7	TGTGCCAGCAGTTTTGGTGGGGCGGGCTCCTACGAGCAGTACTTC	CASSFGGAGSYEQYF
TRBD1	-	TRBV11-2	TRBJ1-4	TGTGCCGGTAGCTTAGACCCGACAGGGCTTGAAAAACTGTTTTTT	CAGSLDPTGLEKLFF
TRBD1	-	TRBV4-3	TRBJ2-1	TGTGCCAGCAGCCAAGATTTAGGGGGCCAGTATAATGAGCAGTTCTTC	CASSQDLGGQYNEQFF
-	-	TRBV11-2	TRBJ2-7	TGTGCCGGCAGCTCTAACAGGAACTCCTACCAGCTGTACTTC	CAGSSNRNSYQLYF
-	-	TRBV4-3	TRBJ2-2	TGCACCAGCAGCCAAGATAAGGTAACGAACACCGGGGAGCTGTTTTTT	CTSSQDKVTNTGELFF
-	once	TRBV6-5	TRBJ2-6	TGTGCCAGCAGTCACCTGGGGGAATCTGGGCCCAACGTCCTGACTTTC	CASSHLGESGPNVLTF
-	-	TRBV29-1	TRBJ1-1	TGCAGCGTTTTAAGGACCTCCTGCTCGGAAGCTTTCTTT	CSVLRTSCSEAFF
TRBD1	-	TRBV29-1	TRBJ1-1	TGCATCACCGTTGTTGTAGGGGGCTCGAACACTGAAGCTTTCTTT	CITVVVGGSNTEAFF
TRBD2	-	TRBV6-2/TRBV6-3	TRBJ2-5	TGTGCCAGTAGTTACGGACTAGCAAACACCCAGTACTTC	CASSYGLANTQYF
-	-	TRBV6-1	TRBJ2-5	TGTGCCAGCAGCACGGACTTAGGAGAGACCCACTACTTC	CASSTDLGETHYF
TRBD1	-	TRBV12-3/TRBV12-4	TRBJ2-1	TGTGCCAGAAGTATTATCAGGGGGCTCGGGAATGAGCAGTTCTTC	CARSIIRGLGNEQFF
TRBD2	-	TRBV11-3	TRBJ2-3	TGTGTTAACAGCTTCAGCGGGAGGCGGACAGATACGCAGTATTTT	CVNSFSGRRTDTQYF
-	-	TRBV5-5	TRBJ2-3	TGTGCCAGCAGCCTCTTAGCAGTGGGAGGGGGGGATACGCACTATTTT	CASSLLAVGGGDTHYF
TRBD2	-	TRBV11-2	TRBJ2-2	TGTGCCAGCAGCTCTTCTAGCGGCGCGAACACCGGGAAGCTGTCTTTT	CASSSSSGANTGKLSF
TRBD2	-	TRBV7-2	TRBJ2-2	TGTGCCAGCAACCCTCGCGGGGGGACCGGGGAGCTGTTTTTT	CASNPRGGTGELFF
TRBD2	-	TRBV6-1	TRBJ2-5	TGTGCCAGCATGCATGGACTAGTGGGAGAAGAGACCCACTACTTC	CASMHGLVGEETHYF
TRBD2	-	TRBV29-1	TRBJ2-1	TGCAGCGTTGGACTAGCGGGAAGGTTTTACAGTAAGCAGTTCTTC	CSVGLAGRFYSKQFF
TRBD2	many	TRBV28	TRBJ2-3	TGTGCCAGCGTAGAAGCGGGAGGCACAGATACGCAGTATTTT	CASVEAGGTDTQYF
-	many	TRBV2	TRBJ1-2	TGTGCCAGCAGTGAAGATCTGGGGAGCGGTGGCTACACCTTC	CASSEDLGSGGYTF
-	-	TRBV12-3/TRBV12-4	TRBJ2-1	TGTGCCAACAGTGTCCGCTTAGAGGGTGAGCATTTCTTC	CANSVRLEGEHFF
-	-	TRBV11-2	TRBJ1-5	TGTGTCAGCAGCTTAGTAAGGGTAATAGGGAGCAATCAGCCCCAGCATTTT	CVSSLVRVIGSNQPQHF
-	-	TRBV29-1	TRBJ2-5	TGCTGCGTTAACGGACTTAGCTTCCAAGAGAGCCAGTACTTC	CCVNGLSFQESQYF
-	-	TRBV29-1	TRBJ1-1	TGCAGCGTTGGTCCAGGGTGGGGTGTAGTCGCTGAAACTTTCTTT	CSVGPGWGVVAETFF
TRBD2	-	TRBV6-5	TRBJ2-3	TGTGTCAGCAACTCAGGACTAGCGGGAATAGATACGCAGTATTTT	CVSNSGLAGIDTQYF
-	-	TRBV5-1	TRBJ2-1	TGCGCCAGCAGCTCCGGGGGCGATTGGTCTGCCAATGAGAAGTTCTTC	CASSSGGDWSANEKFF
TRBD2	once	TRBV29-1	TRBJ2-5	TGCAGCGTTGGTAGGACAAGCGGGAGTAAGGAGACCCAGTACTTC	CSVGRTSGSKETQYF